These 6 T cell receptor beta chains were all obtained from the same sample, sequenced in a study of T cell responses to AZD1222 COVID-19 vaccine. The table came from immunoSEQ multiplex PCR; TCRdb's copy has only in-frame clones and leaves some out. The repertoire holds over 150,000 clones, with just over 90% as singletons. This specimen was peripheral blood, taken on day 0 of AZD1222 vaccination. The source is an adult in good health.

CDR3 region: CASSPLAGDEQYF. CDR3 DNA: TGTGCCAGCAGCCCCTTAGCGGGGGACGAGCAGTACTTC. This chain joins TRBV5-6 and TRBJ2-7; 9 bases fit TRBD2. CDR1 is SGHDT, CDR2 YYEEEE, per germline. This CDR3 spans 13 amino acids. V dropped 4 bases and J dropped 5; count of bases not matched to a gene: 4.

The V call is TRBV7-3, the J call TRBJ2-2; 7 bases match TRBD1. Germline CDR1 is SGHTA and CDR2 is FQGTGA. V was clipped by 6 bases and J by 3 bases; unmatched bases: 4. The CDR3 has 14 amino acids. The CDR3 reads CASRLQGYTGELFF. CDR3 DNA: TGTGCCAGCAGGCTACAGGGGTACACCGGGGAGCTGTTTTTT.

This chain links TRBV5-1 with TRBJ1-1; no reliable D call. V lost 1 base, J lost 3 bases, and 10 bases lay in between. This CDR3 is built from 14 residues. From germline, CDR1 is SGHRS and CDR2 YFSETQ. The CDR3 bases are TGCGCCAGCAGCTTGTGGGCATCAGACACTGAAGCTTTCTTT. This translates into CASSLWASDTEAFF.

The chain couples TRBV7-9 to TRBJ1-2, with D unclear. The length of the CDR3 is 13 residues. In germline, CDR1 is SEHNR, CDR2 FQNEAQ (reference sequence). The V gene lost 7 bases and the J gene lost 7 bases, with 16 bases spanning the gap. The CDR3 reads CASTQAQAGGYTF. CDR3 sequence (DNA): TGTGCCAGCACCCAAGCCCAGGCGGGTGGCTACACCTTC.

This chain joins TRBV18 and TRBJ1-5; 10 bases are a match to TRBD1. V was pared by 2 bases and J by 2 bases, with 9 bases of the junction left unmatched. The CDR3 is 18 amino acids. Per the germline V gene, CDR1 is KGHSH and CDR2 is LQKENI. As DNA, the CDR3 is TGTGCCAGCTCACCAGGGTTCGGGACAGGGGATGGCAATCAGCCCCAGCATTTT. Translation: CASSPGFGTGDGNQPQHF.

The V call is TRBV6-2 or TRBV6-3, the J call TRBJ1-2; D not certain. The CDR3 runs to 13 residues. Deletions cut 6 bases from V and 2 bases from J, with 10 bases between. CDR1 and CDR2 from the germline V gene are MNHEY and SVGEGT. The chain's CDR3 is CASSRPDNYGYTF. CDR3 DNA: TGTGCCAGCAGCCGTCCGGACAACTATGGCTACACCTTC.